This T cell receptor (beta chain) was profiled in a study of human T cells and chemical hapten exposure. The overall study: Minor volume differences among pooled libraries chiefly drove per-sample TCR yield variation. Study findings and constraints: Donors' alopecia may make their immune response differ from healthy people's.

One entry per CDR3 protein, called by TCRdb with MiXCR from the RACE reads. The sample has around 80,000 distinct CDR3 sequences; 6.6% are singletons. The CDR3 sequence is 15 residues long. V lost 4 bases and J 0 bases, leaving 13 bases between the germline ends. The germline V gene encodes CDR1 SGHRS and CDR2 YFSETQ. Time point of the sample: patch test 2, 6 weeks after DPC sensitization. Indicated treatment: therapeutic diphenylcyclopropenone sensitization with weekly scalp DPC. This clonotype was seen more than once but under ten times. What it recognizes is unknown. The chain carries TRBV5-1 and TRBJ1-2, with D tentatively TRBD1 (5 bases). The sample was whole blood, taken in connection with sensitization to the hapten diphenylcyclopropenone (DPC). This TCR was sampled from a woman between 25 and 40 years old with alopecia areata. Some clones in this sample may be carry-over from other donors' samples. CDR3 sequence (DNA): TGCGCCAGCAGCGTGGACAATTCGGCTAACTATGGCTACACCTTC. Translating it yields CASSVDNSANYGYTF.